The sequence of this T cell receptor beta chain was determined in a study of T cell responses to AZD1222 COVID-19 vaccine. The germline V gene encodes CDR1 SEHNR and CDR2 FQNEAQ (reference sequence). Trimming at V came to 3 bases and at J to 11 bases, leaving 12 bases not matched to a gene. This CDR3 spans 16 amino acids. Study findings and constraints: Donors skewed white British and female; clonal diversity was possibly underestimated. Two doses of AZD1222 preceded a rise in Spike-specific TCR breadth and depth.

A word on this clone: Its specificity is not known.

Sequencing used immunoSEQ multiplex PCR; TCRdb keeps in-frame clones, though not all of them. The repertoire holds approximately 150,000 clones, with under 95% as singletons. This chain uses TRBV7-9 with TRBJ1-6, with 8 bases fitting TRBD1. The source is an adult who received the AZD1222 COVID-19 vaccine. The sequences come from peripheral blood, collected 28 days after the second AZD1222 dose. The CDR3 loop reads CASSFETGAKVPPLHF. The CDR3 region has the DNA TGTGCCAGCAGCTTCGAGACAGGGGCCAAAGTTCCACCCCTCCACTTT.